This is a list of T cell receptor beta chains from one sample in a study of T cells expressing NK-cell markers. No DNA is given; TCRdb re-called the 5' RACE reads and lists each CDR3 protein once. The listing contains about 450,000 distinct CDR3 sequences. The sequenced material came from blood T cells: a sorted CD56 or NKG2C T cell subset, CD4+ or CD8+ T cells, or bulk PBMC T cells (not recorded which). Receptor source: a woman aged 18 to 75 in good health. Each CDR3 is given with its conserved first and last residue.

V gene: TRBV7-2
J gene: TRBJ2-5
CDR3 protein: CASSLDYSREETQYF

V gene: TRBV6-1
J gene: TRBJ1-1
CDR3 protein: CASSESGHPREAFF

V gene: TRBV20-1
J gene: TRBJ2-1
CDR3 protein: CSAEGDSDNEQFF

V gene: TRBV27
J gene: TRBJ1-1
CDR3 protein: CASSRRQPGQAEAFF

V gene: TRBV12-3/TRBV12-4
J gene: TRBJ2-1
CDR3 protein: CASITGLSSYNEQFF

V gene: TRBV18
J gene: TRBJ1-6
CDR3 protein: CASSPPSSSYNSPLHF

V gene: TRBV9
J gene: TRBJ1-2
CDR3 protein: CASSVGQSQGYGYTF

V gene: TRBV2
J gene: TRBJ2-7
CDR3 protein: CASSRAGGPYEQYF

V gene: TRBV18
J gene: TRBJ1-1
CDR3 protein: CASSPLVDLGQLFEAFF

V gene: TRBV4-3
J gene: TRBJ2-3
CDR3 protein: CASSQDSGPGGSRADTQYF

V gene: TRBV12-3/TRBV12-4
J gene: TRBJ1-2
CDR3 protein: CASRGSRDSPFYGYTF

V gene: TRBV7-3
J gene: TRBJ2-7
CDR3 protein: CASSTTARVGPEQYF

V gene: TRBV7-2
J gene: TRBJ2-7
CDR3 protein: CASSLGDLIHEQYF

V gene: TRBV6-1
J gene: TRBJ2-3
CDR3 protein: CASNEGGRDTQYF

V gene: TRBV12-3/TRBV12-4
J gene: TRBJ2-5
CDR3 protein: CASSILAGETQYF

V gene: TRBV24-1
J gene: TRBJ1-5
CDR3 protein: CATSEFGNQPQHF

V gene: TRBV18
J gene: TRBJ2-4
CDR3 protein: CASSPPQAVLAKNIQYF

V gene: TRBV12-3/TRBV12-4
J gene: TRBJ2-5
CDR3 protein: CASSPPSGETQYF

V gene: TRBV28
J gene: TRBJ2-7
CDR3 protein: CASSRRVGIITGGEQYF

V gene: TRBV29-1
J gene: TRBJ2-2
CDR3 protein: CSVVSGDTGELFF

V gene: TRBV6-4
J gene: TRBJ2-1
CDR3 protein: CASSGTTYNEQFF

V gene: TRBV19
J gene: TRBJ2-6
CDR3 protein: CASSPTGQRGANVLTF

V gene: TRBV2
J gene: TRBJ1-5
CDR3 protein: CASSEIIQSKGQPQHF

V gene: TRBV7-2
J gene: TRBJ1-3
CDR3 protein: CASSTGGPGNTIYF

V gene: TRBV6-2/TRBV6-3
J gene: TRBJ2-1
CDR3 protein: CASRARWEDNEQFF

V gene: TRBV5-1
J gene: TRBJ2-5
CDR3 protein: CASSSGLAGRRKPTQYF

V gene: TRBV10-3
J gene: TRBJ2-3
CDR3 protein: CAISPSGVDTDTQYF

V gene: TRBV7-9
J gene: TRBJ2-5
CDR3 protein: CASSVRDLEETQYF

V gene: TRBV9
J gene: TRBJ2-5
CDR3 protein: CASSVDGTKGETQYF

V gene: TRBV25-1
J gene: TRBJ2-3
CDR3 protein: CASSEGLGGQYF

V gene: TRBV29-1
J gene: TRBJ1-2
CDR3 protein: CSGMSETNYGYTF

V gene: TRBV4-1
J gene: TRBJ2-3
CDR3 protein: CASSQEGSTGDTQYF

V gene: TRBV12-3/TRBV12-4
J gene: TRBJ1-2
CDR3 protein: CASSQKRGVGGYTF

V gene: TRBV7-6
J gene: TRBJ1-1
CDR3 protein: CASSLGTAFTEAFF

V gene: TRBV28
J gene: TRBJ2-7
CDR3 protein: CASSLELAGGPSDEQYF

V gene: TRBV11-2
J gene: TRBJ2-3
CDR3 protein: CASSSEGGKNTDTQYF

V gene: TRBV7-9
J gene: TRBJ1-2
CDR3 protein: CASSLSTGHYGYTF

V gene: TRBV6-4
J gene: TRBJ1-5
CDR3 protein: CASRMRVLYSNQPQHF

V gene: TRBV5-5
J gene: TRBJ2-5
CDR3 protein: CASLIVGSPETQYF

V gene: TRBV3-1
J gene: TRBJ2-7
CDR3 protein: CASSSRLAGDYEQYF

V gene: TRBV7-9
J gene: TRBJ2-1
CDR3 protein: CASSLAPSYSSYNEQFF

V gene: TRBV18
J gene: TRBJ2-5
CDR3 protein: CASSPPARETQYF

V gene: TRBV11-2
J gene: TRBJ2-3
CDR3 protein: CASSLARAGGADTQYF

V gene: TRBV20-1
J gene: TRBJ1-6
CDR3 protein: CSAEGRGHNSPLHF

V gene: TRBV11-3
J gene: TRBJ2-1
CDR3 protein: CASSLDRTESSYNEQFF

V gene: TRBV11-2
J gene: TRBJ1-6
CDR3 protein: CASSLEWGRANNSPLHF

V gene: TRBV29-1
J gene: TRBJ2-7
CDR3 protein: CSVRGPYEQYF

V gene: TRBV20-1
J gene: TRBJ2-3
CDR3 protein: CSASASTTDTQYF

V gene: TRBV5-5
J gene: TRBJ2-3
CDR3 protein: CASSSPGLAGDTQYF

V gene: TRBV12-3/TRBV12-4
J gene: TRBJ1-5
CDR3 protein: CASSLAGANQPQHF

V gene: TRBV7-9
J gene: TRBJ1-3
CDR3 protein: CASSFGRNTIYF

V gene: TRBV20-1
J gene: TRBJ2-3
CDR3 protein: CSASRGDQNTQYF

V gene: TRBV5-6
J gene: TRBJ1-4
CDR3 protein: CASSSSTGGGFEKLFF

V gene: TRBV4-2
J gene: TRBJ1-2
CDR3 protein: CASSHTTGGDYGYTF

V gene: TRBV12-3/TRBV12-4
J gene: TRBJ2-3
CDR3 protein: CASSFGGANTDTQYF

V gene: TRBV20-1
J gene: TRBJ2-2
CDR3 protein: CSARVDAGRAGELFF